This TCR beta chain appears in the sequencing data of a study of cytomegalovirus exposure and HLA in healthy donors. Clones were read by immunoSEQ multiplex PCR, and TCRdb kept only the in-frame ones, dropping some. The sample includes some 40,000 clones, 85% to 95% of them seen just once. With 5 bases removed from V and 7 bases from J, the gap between germline ends came to 14 bases. CDR1 and CDR2 (germline): LNHDA, SQIVND (reference sequence). The CDR3 is 14 amino acids. Study-level findings and limits: Subsequent analysis found a tendency for first-cohort TCR clusters to co-occur within the 100 to 150 validation repertoires.

As for this clone: Antigen: not known.

This chain links TRBV19 with TRBJ2-2; D perhaps matches TRBD2 (6 bases). This clonotype was obtained from a man between 18 and 35 years old in good health and CMV-seronegative. Sequencing used PBMCs. The CDR3 reads CASSPRPGDGELFF. CDR3 sequence (DNA): TGTGCCAGTAGTCCGCGACCGGGAGACGGGGAGCTGTTTTTT.